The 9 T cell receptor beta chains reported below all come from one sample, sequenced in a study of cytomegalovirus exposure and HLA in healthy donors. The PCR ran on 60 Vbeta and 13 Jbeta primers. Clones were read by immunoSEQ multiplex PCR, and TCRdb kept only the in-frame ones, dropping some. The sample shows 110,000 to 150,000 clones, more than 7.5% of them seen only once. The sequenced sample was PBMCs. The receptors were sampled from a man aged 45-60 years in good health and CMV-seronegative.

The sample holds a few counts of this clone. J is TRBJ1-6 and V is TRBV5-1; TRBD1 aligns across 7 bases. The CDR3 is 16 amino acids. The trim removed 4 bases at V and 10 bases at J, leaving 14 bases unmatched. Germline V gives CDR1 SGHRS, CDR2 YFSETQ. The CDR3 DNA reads TGCGCCAGCAGCCAAGCATCTAGGGACAGAGGATCACCCCTCCACTTT. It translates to CASSQASRDRGSPLHF.

The CDR3: CASSGKTSGASGELFF. The CDR3 nucleotides read TGTGCCAGCAGCGGAAAAACTAGCGGGGCGTCCGGGGAGCTGTTTTTT. The rearrangement links TRBV5-4 to TRBJ2-2; 10 nucleotides line up with TRBD2. From germline, CDR1 is SGHNT and CDR2 YYREEE (reference sequence). The CDR3 consists of 16 residues. J lost 6 bases, V lost 4 bases, and 9 bases had no gene match.

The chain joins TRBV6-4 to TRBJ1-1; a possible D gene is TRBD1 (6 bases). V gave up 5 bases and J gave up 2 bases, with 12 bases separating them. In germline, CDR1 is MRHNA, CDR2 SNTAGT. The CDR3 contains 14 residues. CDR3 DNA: TGTGCCAGCAGTAAGGGGGGGAGTAACACTGAAGCTTTCTTT. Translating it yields CASSKGGSNTEAFF.

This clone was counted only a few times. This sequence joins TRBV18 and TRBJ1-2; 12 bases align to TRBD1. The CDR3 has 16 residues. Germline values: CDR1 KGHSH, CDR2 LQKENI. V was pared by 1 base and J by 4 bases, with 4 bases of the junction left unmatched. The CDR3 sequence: CASSPRGQGAVYGYTF. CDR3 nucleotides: TGTGCCAGCTCACCACGGGGACAGGGGGCCGTCTATGGCTACACCTTC.

For the CDR3, the DNA is TGTGCCAGCAGCTTGGGACAGTTTGAGCAGTTCTTC. Encoded protein: CASSLGQFEQFF. This chain joins TRBV11-3 and TRBJ2-1; the match to TRBD1 covers 7 bases. Looked up from germline, CDR1 is SGHNT and CDR2 is YENEEA. The V and J ends lost 3 bases and 9 bases, in that order; junction bases with no gene match: 2. This CDR3 spans 12 amino acids.

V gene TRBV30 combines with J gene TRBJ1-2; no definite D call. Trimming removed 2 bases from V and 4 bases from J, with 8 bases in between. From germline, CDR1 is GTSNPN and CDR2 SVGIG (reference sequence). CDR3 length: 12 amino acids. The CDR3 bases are TGTGCCTGGAGTCCGGTCCTCTATGGCTACACCTTC. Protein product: CAWSPVLYGYTF.

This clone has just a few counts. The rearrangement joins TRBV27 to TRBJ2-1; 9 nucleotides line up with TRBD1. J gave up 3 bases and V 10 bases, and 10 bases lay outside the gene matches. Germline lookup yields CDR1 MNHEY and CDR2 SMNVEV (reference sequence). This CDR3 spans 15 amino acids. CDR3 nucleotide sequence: TGTGCCATCCTCGCCCGGGACAGGGTCTACAATGAGCAGTTCTTC. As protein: CAILARDRVYNEQFF.

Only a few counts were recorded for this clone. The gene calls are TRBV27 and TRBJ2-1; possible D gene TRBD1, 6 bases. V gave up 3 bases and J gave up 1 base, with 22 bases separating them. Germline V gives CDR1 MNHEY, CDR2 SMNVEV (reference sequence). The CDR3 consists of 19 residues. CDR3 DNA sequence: TGTGCCAGCAGTTTCGGCACGTCCGGACTTACAGGGTCCTACAATGAGCAGTTCTTC. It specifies CASSFGTSGLTGSYNEQFF.

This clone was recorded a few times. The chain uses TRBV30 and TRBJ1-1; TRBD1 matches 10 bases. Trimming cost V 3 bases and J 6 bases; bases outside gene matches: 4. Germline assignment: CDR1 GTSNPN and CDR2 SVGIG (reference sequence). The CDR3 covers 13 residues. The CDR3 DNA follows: TGTGCCTGGAGGGCGGGACAGGGGTCTGAAGCTTTCTTT. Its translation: CAWRAGQGSEAFF. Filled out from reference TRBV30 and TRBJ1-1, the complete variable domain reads SQTIHQWPATLVQPVGSPLSLECTVEGTSNPNLYWYRQAAGRGLQLLFYSVGIGQISSEVPQNLSASRPQDRQFILSSKKLLLSDSGFYLCAWRAGQGSEAFFGQGTRLTVV.